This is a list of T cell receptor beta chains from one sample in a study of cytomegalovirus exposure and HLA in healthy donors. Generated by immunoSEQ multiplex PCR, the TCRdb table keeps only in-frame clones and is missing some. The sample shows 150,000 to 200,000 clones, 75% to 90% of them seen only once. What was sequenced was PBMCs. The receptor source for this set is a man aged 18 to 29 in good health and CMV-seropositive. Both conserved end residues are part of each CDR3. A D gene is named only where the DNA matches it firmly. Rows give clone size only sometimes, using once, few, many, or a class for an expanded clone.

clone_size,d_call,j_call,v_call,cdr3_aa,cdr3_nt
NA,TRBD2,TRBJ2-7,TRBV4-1,CASSQEPGLAGAQPGGEQYF,TGCGCCAGCAGCCAAGAACCCGGACTAGCGGGAGCCCAGCCGGGTGGCGAGCAGTACTTC
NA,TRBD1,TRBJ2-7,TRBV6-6,CASSRQGYEQYF,TGTGCCAGCAGCCGACAGGGGTACGAGCAGTACTTC
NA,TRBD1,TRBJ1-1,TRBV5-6,CASSWTGVKTEAFF,TGTGCCAGCAGTTGGACAGGGGTAAAGACTGAAGCTTTCTTT
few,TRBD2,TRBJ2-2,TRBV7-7,CASSLRTSGPNTGELFF,TGTGCCAGCAGCCTAAGGACTAGCGGACCGAACACCGGGGAGCTGTTTTTT
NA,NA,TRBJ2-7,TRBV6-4,CASSVSSGYEQYF,TGTGCCAGCAGTGTGAGTAGCGGCTACGAGCAGTACTTC
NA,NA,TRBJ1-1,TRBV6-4,CASSDELRTEAFF,TGTGCCAGCAGTGACGAACTCCGGACTGAAGCTTTCTTT
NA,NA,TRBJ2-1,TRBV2,CASSDRGNEQFF,TGTGCCAGCAGTGATCGGGGGAATGAGCAGTTCTTC
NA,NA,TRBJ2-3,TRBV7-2,CASTPAGPDTQYF,TGTGCCAGCACCCCTGCGGGACCCGATACGCAGTATTTT
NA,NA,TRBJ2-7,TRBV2,CASSDSAPLASYEQYF,TGTGCCAGCAGTGACTCGGCACCCCTAGCATCCTACGAGCAGTACTTC
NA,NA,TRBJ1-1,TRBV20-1,CSATARGEAFF,TGCAGTGCTACGGCCCGGGGTGAAGCTTTCTTT
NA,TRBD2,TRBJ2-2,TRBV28,CASRKISGRNTGELFF,TGTGCCAGCAGAAAGATTAGCGGGCGAAACACCGGGGAGCTGTTTTTT
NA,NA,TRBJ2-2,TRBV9,CASSPRGLENTGELFF,TGTGCCAGCAGCCCTCGCGGGTTAGAAAACACCGGGGAGCTGTTTTTT
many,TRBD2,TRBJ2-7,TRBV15,CATSRDISRLERLTSGRPYEQYF,TGTGCCACCAGCAGAGATATCTCACGACTCGAACGCCTGACTAGCGGGAGACCCTACGAGCAGTACTTC
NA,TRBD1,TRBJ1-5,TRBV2,CASSVTGGNQPQHF,TGTGCCAGCAGTGTTACAGGGGGCAATCAGCCCCAGCATTTT
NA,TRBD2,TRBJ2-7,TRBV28,CASTRSGRYYEQYF,TGTGCCAGCACCAGATCCGGGAGGTACTACGAGCAGTACTTC
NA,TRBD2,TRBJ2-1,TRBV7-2,CASSPRLAGGFYNEQFF,TGTGCCAGCAGCCCCCGACTAGCGGGAGGATTCTACAATGAGCAGTTCTTC
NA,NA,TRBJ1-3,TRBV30,CAWSGSGTYGNTIYF,TGTGCCTGGAGTGGTTCCGGGACATATGGAAACACCATATATTTT
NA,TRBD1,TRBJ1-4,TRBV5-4,CASSLVSTGDEKLFF,TGTGCCAGCAGCTTGGTTTCGACAGGGGATGAAAAACTGTTTTTT
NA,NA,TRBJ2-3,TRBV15,CATTRKRVVVNTDTQYF,TGTGCCACCACCCGAAAGCGGGTAGTCGTAAACACAGATACGCAGTATTTT
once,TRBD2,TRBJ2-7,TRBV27,CASSLLTAGGREQYF,TGTGCCAGCAGCCTCCTTACGGCGGGGGGACGCGAGCAGTACTTC
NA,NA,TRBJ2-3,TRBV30,CAIRGAGDTQYF,TGTGCCATACGGGGAGCGGGAGATACGCAGTATTTT
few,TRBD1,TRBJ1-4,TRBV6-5,CASSPDRGRNEKLFF,TGTGCCAGCAGCCCGGACAGGGGACGGAATGAAAAACTGTTTTTT
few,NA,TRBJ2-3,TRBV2,CASSDPVLSTDTQYF,TGTGCCAGCAGTGACCCAGTGCTTAGCACAGATACGCAGTATTTT
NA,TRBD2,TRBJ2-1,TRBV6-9,CASSVGLAGSNEQFF,TGTGCCAGCTCAGTGGGACTAGCGGGATCAAATGAGCAGTTCTTC
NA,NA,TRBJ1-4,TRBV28,CASRSHPQGNEKLFF,TGTGCCAGCCGTTCCCATCCGCAGGGGAATGAAAAACTGTTTTTT
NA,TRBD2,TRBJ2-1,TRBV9,CASSVGVTSANNEQFF,TGTGCCAGCAGCGTAGGAGTGACTAGCGCGAACAATGAGCAGTTCTTC
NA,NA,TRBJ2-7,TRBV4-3,CASSQDKREQYF,TGCGCCAGCAGCCAAGATAAGCGGGAGCAGTACTTC
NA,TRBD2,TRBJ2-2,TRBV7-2,CASSSLGLAATGELFF,TGTGCCAGCAGCTCTCTAGGACTAGCGGCCACCGGGGAGCTGTTTTTT
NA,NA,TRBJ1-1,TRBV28,CASNSGTEAFF,TGTGCCAGCAACTCGGGGACTGAAGCTTTCTTT
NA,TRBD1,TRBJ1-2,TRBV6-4,CASSPDRGDGYTF,TGTGCCAGCAGCCCGGACAGGGGTGATGGCTACACCTTC
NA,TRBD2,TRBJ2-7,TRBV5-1,CASSLTLAGVSEQYF,TGCGCCAGCAGCTTGACGCTTGCGGGAGTGAGCGAGCAGTACTTC
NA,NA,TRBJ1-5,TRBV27,CASSLYRDSNQPQHF,TGTGCCAGCAGTTTATACAGGGATAGCAATCAGCCCCAGCATTTT